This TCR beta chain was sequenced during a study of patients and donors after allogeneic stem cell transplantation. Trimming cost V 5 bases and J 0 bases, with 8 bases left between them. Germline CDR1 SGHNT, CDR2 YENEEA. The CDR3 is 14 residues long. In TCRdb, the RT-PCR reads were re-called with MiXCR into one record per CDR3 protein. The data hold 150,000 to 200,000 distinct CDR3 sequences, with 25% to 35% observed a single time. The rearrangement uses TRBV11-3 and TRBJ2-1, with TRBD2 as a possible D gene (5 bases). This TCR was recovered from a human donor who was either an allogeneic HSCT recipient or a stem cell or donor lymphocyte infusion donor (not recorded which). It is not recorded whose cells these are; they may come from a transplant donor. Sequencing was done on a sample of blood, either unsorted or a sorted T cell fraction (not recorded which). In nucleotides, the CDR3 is TGTGCCAGCAGCCATACTAGCTCCTACAATGAGCAGTTCTTC. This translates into CASSHTSSYNEQFF.